This paragraph reports one T cell receptor (beta chain). Its target is not known. CDR1 and CDR2 (germline): ENHRY, SYGVKD. This CDR3 is 15 amino acids long. Trimming cost V 6 bases and J 5 bases, with 18 bases left between them. Universal primer sites and UMIs were introduced during 5'RACE template-switching synthesis of TCR cDNA. TCRdb itself ran the 5' RACE reads through MiXCR, one entry per CDR3 protein. The table records about 630,000 distinct CDR3 sequences, about 12% of them present only once. This sample is part of a study of T cells after yellow fever vaccination. Overall study findings and caveats: Though weaker, the secondary response peaked faster, on day 5 versus 15. Most clones from primary vaccination were detected again post-booster (about 95% CD4, 88% CD8).

The rearrangement uses TRBV10-3 and TRBJ2-3, with D maybe TRBD2 (7 bases). This sample comprised PBMCs, obtained on the day of the yellow fever booster vaccination. This sequence originates from a man in his thirties or forties who received the YFV17D yellow fever vaccine. CDR3 nucleotide sequence: TGTGCCATCAGGAGGGGGGAGGGCCGAGGAGATACGCAGTATTTT. It codes for CAIRRGEGRGDTQYF.